Below are 32 T cell receptor beta chains sequenced from a single sample in a study of tissue T cells after allogeneic stem cell transplantation. TCRdb's table, derived via immunoSEQ multiplex PCR, lists solely in-frame clones and lacks some. The sample lists approximately 5,800 clones; about 79% were seen once. The material sequenced was blood, taken before transplantation. These receptors originate from a man aged 40 to 70 who later had graft-versus-host disease after an allogeneic stem cell transplant.

V and J are TRBV7-9 and TRBJ2-6; 9 bases are shared with TRBD1. CDR1 SEHNR and CDR2 FQNEAQ come from the germline V gene (reference sequence). Trimming at V came to 5 bases and at J to 2 bases, leaving 1 base not matched to a gene. The CDR3 consists of 15 residues. The CDR3 nucleotides are TGTGCCAGCAGCACAGGGGGCACTGGGGCCAACGTCCTGACTTTC. Translating it yields CASSTGGTGANVLTF.

V gene TRBV9 combines with J gene TRBJ1-1, with D unclear. V was trimmed by 1 base and J by 2 bases, leaving 0 bases between them. The CDR3 consists of 11 residues. Per germline, CDR1 SGDLS and CDR2 YYNGEE. The CDR3 DNA reads as TGTGCCAGCAGCGTAAACACTGAAGCTTTCTTT. It translates to CASSVNTEAFF.

The chain couples TRBV7-9 to TRBJ1-2; 8 bases fit TRBD1. V dropped 9 bases and J dropped 2; count of bases not matched to a gene: 5. In germline, CDR1 is SEHNR, CDR2 FQNEAQ (reference sequence). CDR3 size: 13 residues. CDR3 bases: TGTGCCAGTTTGGCAGGGGGCAACTATGGCTACACCTTC. Translating it yields CASLAGGNYGYTF.

In this sample, this clone turned up a few times. The V call is TRBV16, the J call TRBJ1-1; D gene ambiguous. CDR1 KGHSY and CDR2 FQNENV come from the germline V gene. V dropped 1 base and J dropped 0 bases, with 6 bases sitting between them. This CDR3 spans 14 amino acids. The CDR3 loop reads CASSQFSMNTEAFF. The CDR3 bases are TGTGCCAGCAGCCAATTTTCCATGAACACTGAAGCTTTCTTT.

The rearrangement uses TRBV6-5 and TRBJ2-2, with D possibly called TRBD1 or TRBD2 (5 bases each). CDR1 and CDR2 (germline): MNHEY, SVGAGI. This CDR3 spans 15 amino acids. Between the trimmed V and J ends, which lost 7 bases and 0 bases, there was a span of 12 bases. Here the CDR3 reads CASTQGAANTGELFF. CDR3 nucleotides: TGTGCCAGCACCCAGGGAGCGGCGAACACCGGGGAGCTGTTTTTT.

CDR3 nucleotides: TGTGCCAGCAGTGAAAGTTCGGACTTACAAGCTTTCTTT. Encoded protein: CASSESSDLQAFF. This chain links TRBV6-1 with TRBJ1-1; D gene unclear. V lost 2 bases, J lost 9 bases, and 13 bases lay in between. Germline lookup yields CDR1 MNHNS and CDR2 SASEGT. The CDR3 contains 13 residues.

The chain has TRBV6-4 and TRBJ1-6, with D unclear. This CDR3 region has 13 residues. CDR1 is MRHNA, CDR2 SNTAGT, per germline. CDR3 nucleotide sequence: TGTGCTAGCTCCATTCGAAGGGATTCACCCCTCCACTTT. It encodes CASSIRRDSPLHF.

The chain has TRBV27 and TRBJ1-2; D uncertain. The CDR3 length is 13 residues. V lost 6 bases and J 3 bases, leaving 11 bases between the germline ends. The germline CDR1 and CDR2 sequences are MNHEY and SMNVEV (reference sequence). CDR3 DNA: TGTGCCAGCAGCCTGTGGTCCTACTATGGCTACACCTTC. Its protein product is CASSLWSYYGYTF.

This sequence joins TRBV7-9 and TRBJ2-3; no definite D call. This CDR3 is built from 13 residues. In germline, CDR1 is SEHNR, CDR2 FQNEAQ (reference sequence). V was cut by 1 base and J by 6 bases, with 8 bases left in between. The CDR3 bases are TGTGCCAGCAGCTTAGTAGCCCGTGATACGCAGTATTTT. It specifies CASSLVARDTQYF.

This clone was observed a handful of times. The V gene is TRBV11-3, the J gene TRBJ1-1; D call uncertain. V was cut by 3 bases and J by 5 bases, with 13 bases left in between. In germline, CDR1 is SGHNT, CDR2 YENEEA. The CDR3 loop spans 14 amino acids. The chain's CDR3 is CASSFRGRETEAFF. The CDR3 nucleotides read TGTGCCAGCAGCTTCCGGGGTCGGGAGACTGAAGCTTTCTTT.

V usage is TRBV7-3 and J usage is TRBJ2-5; D is possibly TRBD1 (5 bases). The CDR3 covers 15 residues. The V end was cut by 5 bases, the J end by 5 bases, with 18 bases between. Germline lookup yields CDR1 SGHTA and CDR2 FQGTGA. This CDR3 is CASSLGAGDGETQYF. Here the CDR3 DNA reads TGTGCCAGCAGCCTTGGGGCAGGCGATGGCGAGACCCAGTACTTC. The full variable domain, rest sourced from reference TRBV7-3 and TRBJ2-5, is GAGVSQTPSNKVTEKGKYVELRCDPISGHTALYWYRQSLGQGPEFLIYFQGTGAADDSGLPNDRFFAVRPEGSVSTLKIQRTERGDSAVYLCASSLGAGDGETQYFGPGTRLLVL.

This clone was detected only a few times. This chain connects TRBV14 to TRBJ1-5, with a possible D match to TRBD1 (5 bases). V was cut by 4 bases and J by 5 bases, with 9 bases left in between. The CDR3 runs 13 residues. Germline CDR1 SGHDN, CDR2 FVKESK. The CDR3 sequence: CASSPGLYQPQHF. CDR3 DNA sequence: TGTGCCAGCAGCCCGGGACTTTATCAGCCCCAGCATTTT.

The V and J genes are TRBV29-1 and TRBJ2-1, with TRBD2 matching 9 bases. CDR1 is SQVTM and CDR2 is ANQGSEA in the germline V gene. The CDR3 has 13 residues. Germline trimming cut 3 bases from V and 6 bases from J; bases unmatched to any gene: 3. CDR3 sequence: CSVDLAGINEQFF. In nucleotides, the CDR3 is TGCAGCGTTGACCTAGCGGGGATCAATGAGCAGTTCTTC.

This clone occurred a few times. The V call is TRBV6-5, the J call TRBJ1-5, with D hard to call. V lost 2 bases to trimming and J lost 2 bases, with 10 bases between them. The CDR3 has 15 amino acids. The germline V gene encodes CDR1 MNHEY and CDR2 SVGAGI. Written as DNA, the CDR3 is TGTGCCAGCAGTTACGAGGGAAGTGGCAATCAGCCCCAGCATTTT. Its protein product is CASSYEGSGNQPQHF.

The chain combines TRBV11-3 with TRBJ2-5; D possibly matches TRBD1 or TRBD2 (5 bases each). The germline V gene has CDR1 SGHNT and CDR2 YENEEA. The V gene lost 5 bases and the J gene lost 5 bases, with 21 bases spanning the gap. The CDR3 contains 16 residues. CDR3 region: CASSPRGRRTFETQYF. CDR3 in DNA: TGTGCCAGCAGCCCACGGGGAAGACGGACATTCGAGACCCAGTACTTC.

The V call is TRBV12-3 or TRBV12-4, the J call TRBJ1-4; TRBD1 might be the D (6 bases). This CDR3 comprises 11 residues. V was clipped by 5 bases and J by 13 bases, with 11 bases between them. CDR3: CASSLQGRLFF. CDR3 coding DNA: TGTGCCAGCAGTCTACAGGGAAGACTGTTTTTT.

This sequence joins TRBV3-1 (or the pseudogene TRBV3-2) and TRBJ2-7; perhaps TRBD1 as D (6 bases). V was pared by 5 bases and J by 5 bases, with 22 bases between. CDR1 is LGHDT, CDR2 YNNKEL, per germline (reference sequence). The CDR3 is 16 amino acids. The CDR3 here is CASSGSKKGVLDEQYF. The CDR3 coding sequence is TGTGCCAGCAGCGGTTCTAAGAAGGGGGTTTTGGACGAGCAGTACTTC.

In this sample, this clone turned up once. J is TRBJ2-1 and V is TRBV7-3, with D tentatively TRBD2 (6 bases). Trimming took 3 bases from V and 0 from J, leaving 9 bases between them. CDR1 is SGHTA, CDR2 FQGTGA, per germline. The CDR3 runs 15 residues. The CDR3 DNA is TGTGCCAGCAGCTTTTTCGGGGGCTCCTACAATGAGCAGTTCTTC. Translation: CASSFFGGSYNEQFF.

V gene TRBV18 combines with J gene TRBJ2-1; TRBD2 matches 7 bases. The CDR3 is made up of 16 amino acids. Germline trimming cut 3 bases from V and 3 bases from J; bases unmatched to any gene: 8. Germline V gives CDR1 KGHSH, CDR2 LQKENI. The CDR3, as DNA: TGTGCCAGCTCACCTCCCAGTGGCGGGAGCTACAATGAGCAGTTCTTC. Translation: CASSPPSGGSYNEQFF.

For this clone: At one end, the junction sequence differs from germline, possibly due to a read error. This same CDR3 is encoded by further DNA sequences in the sample. This rearrangement joins TRBV7-9 to TRBJ2-5; D uncertain. Germline V gene sequence: CDR1 SEHNR, CDR2 FQNEAQ (reference sequence). The CDR3 has 13 residues. CDR3 region: CASTLGQQETQYF. CDR3 nucleotides: TGTGCCAGCACTCTAGGGCAGCAAGAGACTCAGTACTTC.

This clone was observed a single time. The chain carries TRBV24-1 and TRBJ1-5, with D hard to call. The CDR3 spans 14 residues. Germline V CDR1 and CDR2: KGHDR, SFDVKD. V dropped 1 base and J dropped 0 bases, with 3 bases sitting between them. CDR3: CATSDLYSNQPQHF. DNA of the CDR3: TGTGCCACCAGTGATTTATATAGCAATCAGCCCCAGCATTTT.

This clone was seen more than once but under ten times. This chain uses TRBV5-1 with TRBJ1-6; TRBD1 matches 8 bases. V shed 1 base, J shed 9 bases, and the junction held 0 bases outside the gene matches. The CDR3 is 13 residues long. Germline-derived CDR1 and CDR2 are SGHRS and YFSETQ. CDR3 region: CASSLTGGSPLHF. As DNA, the CDR3 is TGCGCCAGCAGCTTGACAGGGGGTTCACCCCTCCACTTT. Full variable domain (outside the CDR3, taken from reference TRBV5-1 and TRBJ1-6): KAGVTQTPRYLIKTRGQQVTLSCSPISGHRSVSWYQQTPGQGLQFLFEYFSETQRNKGNFPGRFSGRQFSNSRSEMNVSTLELGDSALYLCASSLTGGSPLHFGNGTRLTVT.

This chain connects TRBV7-9 to TRBJ2-1; 11 bases line up with TRBD2. J gave up 0 bases and V 5 bases, and 3 bases lay outside the gene matches. The V gene's germline CDR1 is SEHNR and CDR2 FQNEAQ (reference sequence). There are 16 residues in the CDR3. The CDR3 reads CASSDTSGSSYNEQFF. The CDR3 region has the DNA TGTGCCAGCAGCGACACTAGCGGGAGCTCCTACAATGAGCAGTTCTTC.

The chain is built from TRBV29-1 and TRBJ1-2; 7 nucleotides line up with TRBD1. Germline loops: CDR1 SQVTM, CDR2 ANQGSEA. V lost 4 bases and J lost 8; bases outside the gene matches: 10. The CDR3 sequence is 13 residues long. The CDR3 region has the DNA TGCAGCGTTGGGACAGGAGGGTCCCGAGGCTACACCTTC. Translating gives CSVGTGGSRGYTF.

The DNA for the CDR3 is TGCAGCGTAACCGGGACTAGCGGGGGGTTCCAAGAGACCCAGTACTTC. It is translated as CSVTGTSGGFQETQYF. The V call is TRBV29-1, the J call TRBJ2-5; 15 positions match TRBD2. V shed 6 bases and J 1 base; nucleotides not matched to a gene: 6. Per the germline V gene, CDR1 is SQVTM and CDR2 is ANQGSEA. The CDR3 is 16 amino acids.

This clone was seen more than once but under ten times. The chain carries TRBV10-2 and TRBJ2-3; D possibly corresponds to TRBD2 (6 bases). CDR1 WSHSY and CDR2 SAAADI come from the germline V gene. V gave up 9 bases and J gave up 6 bases, with 13 bases separating them. The CDR3 is made up of 12 amino acids. CDR3 nucleotide sequence: TGCGCCAGTTGGCGTGGGGGGGATACGCAGTATTTT. Translated: CASWRGGDTQYF.

The genes are TRBV27 and TRBJ2-7; D is unclear. Germline V gene sequence: CDR1 MNHEY, CDR2 SMNVEV (reference sequence). V was shortened by 0 bases and J by 7 bases, with 10 bases between the two germline ends. This CDR3 has 13 amino acids. CDR3 nucleotides: TGTGCCAGCAGTTTATCCCCCGCCGGAGAGCAGTACTTC. Protein: CASSLSPAGEQYF.

The chain couples TRBV11-3 to TRBJ2-3; 7 bases agree with TRBD2. The ends lost 1 base at V and 4 bases at J; junction bases unmatched: 2. The CDR3 loop spans 14 amino acids. Germline V gives CDR1 SGHNT, CDR2 YENEEA. For the CDR3, the DNA is TGTGCCAGCAGCTTAGCGGGGGGTCCAGATACGCAGTATTTT. Translated, it gives CASSLAGGPDTQYF.

CDR3: CASRNSAGGMNTEAFF. CDR3 in DNA: TGTGCCAGCAGGAATTCTGCCGGGGGTATGAACACTGAAGCTTTCTTT. The V gene is TRBV7-9, the J gene TRBJ1-1, with D perhaps matching TRBD1 (5 bases). V was pared by 6 bases and J by 0 bases, with 17 bases between. There are 16 residues in the CDR3. Germline lookup yields CDR1 SEHNR and CDR2 FQNEAQ (reference sequence). Complete variable domain (other parts from reference TRBV7-9 and TRBJ1-1): DTGVSQNPRHKITKRGQNVTFRCDPISEHNRLYWYRQTLGQGPEFLTYFQNEAQLEKSRLLSDRFSAERPKGSFSTLEIQRTEQGDSAMYLCASRNSAGGMNTEAFFGQGTRLTVV.

This sequence joins TRBV5-6 and TRBJ2-3, with 8 bases aligning to TRBD2. Germline V lookup: CDR1 SGHDT, CDR2 YYEEEE. V dropped 2 bases and J dropped 4; count of bases not matched to a gene: 6. The CDR3 loop spans 15 amino acids. CDR3 nucleotides: TGTGCCAGCAGCTTAACGCGGGGGGTCGCAGATACGCAGTATTTT. Its translation: CASSLTRGVADTQYF. The variable domain in full, with the rest retrieved from reference TRBV5-6 and TRBJ2-3, is DAGVTQSPTHLIKTRGQQVTLRCSPKSGHDTVSWYQQALGQGPQFIFQYYEEEERQRGNFPDRFSGHQFPNYSSELNVNALLLGDSALYLCASSLTRGVADTQYFGPGTRLTVL.

The rearrangement uses TRBV7-6 and TRBJ2-2; 8 bases match TRBD1. The CDR3 loop spans 14 amino acids. V gave up 5 bases and J gave up 6 bases; unmatched junction bases: 5. The germline CDR1 and CDR2 sequences are SGHVS and FNYEAQ. Written as DNA, the CDR3 is TGTGCCAGCAGCCACTCACAGGGGGCCGGGGAGCTGTTTTTT. This codes for CASSHSQGAGELFF. The complete variable domain, with remaining parts taken from reference TRBV7-6 and TRBJ2-2, reads GAGVSQSPRYKVTKRGQDVALRCDPISGHVSLYWYRQALGQGPEFLTYFNYEAQQDKSGLPNDRFSAERPEGSISTLTIQRTEQRDSAMYRCASSHSQGAGELFFGEGSRLTVL.

In its sample, this clone was seen a few times. The chain joins TRBV3-1 (or the pseudogene TRBV3-2) to TRBJ2-2, with D hard to call. This CDR3 is 16 amino acids long. Trimming removed 1 base from V and 6 bases from J, with 15 bases in between. The germline gives CDR1 LGHDT, CDR2 YNNKEL (reference sequence). CDR3 amino acids: CASSQANLIMAGELFF. For the CDR3, the DNA is TGTGCCAGCAGCCAAGCAAACTTAATCATGGCCGGGGAGCTGTTTTTT.